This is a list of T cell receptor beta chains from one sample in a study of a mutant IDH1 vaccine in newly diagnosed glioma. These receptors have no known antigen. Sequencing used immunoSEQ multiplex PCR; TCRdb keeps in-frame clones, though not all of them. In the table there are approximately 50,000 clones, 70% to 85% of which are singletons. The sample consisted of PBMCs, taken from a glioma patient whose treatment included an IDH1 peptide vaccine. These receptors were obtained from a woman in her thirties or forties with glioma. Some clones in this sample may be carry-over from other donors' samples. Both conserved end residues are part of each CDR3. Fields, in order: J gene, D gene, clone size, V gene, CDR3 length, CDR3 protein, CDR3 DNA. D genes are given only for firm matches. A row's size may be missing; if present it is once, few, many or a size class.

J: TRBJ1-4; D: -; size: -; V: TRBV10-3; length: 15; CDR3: CAISESLGADEKLFF; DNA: TGTGCCATCAGTGAGTCGTTGGGGGCGGATGAAAAACTGTTTTTT
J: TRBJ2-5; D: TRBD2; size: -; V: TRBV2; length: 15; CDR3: CASSRLAGGQETQYF; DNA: TGTGCCAGCAGTCGACTAGCGGGGGGCCAAGAGACCCAGTACTTC
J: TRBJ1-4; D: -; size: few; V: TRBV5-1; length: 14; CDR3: CASRFGSGDEKLFF; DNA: TGCGCCAGCAGGTTCGGGTCGGGGGATGAAAAACTGTTTTTT
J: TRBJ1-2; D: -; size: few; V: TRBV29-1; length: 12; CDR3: CSAHGGRYGYTF; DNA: TGCAGCGCCCATGGGGGCCGGTATGGCTACACCTTC
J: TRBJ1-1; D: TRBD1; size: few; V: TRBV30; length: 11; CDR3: CAWIQGAEAFF; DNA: TGTGCCTGGATACAGGGGGCTGAAGCTTTCTTT
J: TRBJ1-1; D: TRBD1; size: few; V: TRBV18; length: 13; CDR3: CASSRGTGEKAFF; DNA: TGTGCCAGCTCACGAGGGACAGGAGAAAAAGCTTTCTTT
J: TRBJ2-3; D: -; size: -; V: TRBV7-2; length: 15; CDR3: CASSLAGGSTDTQYF; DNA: TGTGCCAGCAGCTTGGCAGGGGGGTCCACAGATACGCAGTATTTT
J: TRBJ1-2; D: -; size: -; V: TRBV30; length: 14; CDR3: CAYTTPGRHYGYTF; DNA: TGTGCCTATACCACTCCGGGACGGCACTATGGCTACACCTTC
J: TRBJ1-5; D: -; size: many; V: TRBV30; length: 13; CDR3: CAWSSSSDQPQHF; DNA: TGTGCCTGGAGTTCGTCATCAGATCAGCCCCAGCATTTT
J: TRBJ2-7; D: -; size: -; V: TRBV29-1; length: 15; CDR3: CSVVQAWNGPYEQYF; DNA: TGCAGCGTTGTTCAGGCGTGGAATGGGCCCTACGAGCAGTACTTC
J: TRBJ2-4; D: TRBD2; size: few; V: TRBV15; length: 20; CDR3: CATSRTLRLAGGGSKNIQYF; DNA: TGTGCCACCAGCAGAACACTACGACTAGCGGGGGGGGGTTCCAAAAACATTCAGTACTTC
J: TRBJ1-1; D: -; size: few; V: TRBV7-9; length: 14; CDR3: CASRSGGGNTEAFF; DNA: TGTGCCAGCAGGTCCGGAGGGGGGAACACTGAAGCTTTCTTT
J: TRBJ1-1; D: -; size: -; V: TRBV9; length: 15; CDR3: CASSVVGPVSAEAFF; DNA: TGTGCCAGCAGCGTAGTTGGCCCGGTCAGTGCTGAAGCTTTCTTT
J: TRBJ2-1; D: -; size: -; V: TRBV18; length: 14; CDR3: CASSPLLGPEEQFF; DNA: TGTGCCAGCTCACCCTTGCTCGGTCCCGAGGAGCAGTTCTTC
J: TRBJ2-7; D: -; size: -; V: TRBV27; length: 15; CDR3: CASSPVEGLQMEQYF; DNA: TGTGCCAGCAGTCCCGTGGAGGGGCTTCAGATGGAGCAGTACTTC
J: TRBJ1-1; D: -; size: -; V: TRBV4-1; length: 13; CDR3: CASSQVPGTEAFF; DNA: TGCGCCAGCAGCCAAGTTCCAGGGACTGAAGCTTTCTTT
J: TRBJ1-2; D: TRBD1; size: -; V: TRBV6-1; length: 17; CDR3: CASSADRGRQEGYGYTF; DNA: TGTGCCAGCAGTGCCGACAGGGGGCGTCAGGAAGGCTATGGCTACACCTTC
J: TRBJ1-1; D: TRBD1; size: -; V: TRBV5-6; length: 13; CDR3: CASSSTGDTEAFF; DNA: TGTGCCAGCAGCTCCACAGGGGACACTGAAGCTTTCTTT
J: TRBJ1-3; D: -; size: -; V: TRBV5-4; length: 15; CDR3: CASSLGVGPGNTIYF; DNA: TGTGCCAGCAGCTTGGGAGTGGGTCCTGGAAACACCATATATTTT
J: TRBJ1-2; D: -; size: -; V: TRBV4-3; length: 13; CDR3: CASSQDDGTGYTF; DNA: TGCGCCAGCAGCCAAGACGACGGCACCGGCTACACCTTC
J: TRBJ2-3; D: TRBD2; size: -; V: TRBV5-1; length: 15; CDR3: CASSLRGVLTDTQYF; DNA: TGCGCCAGCAGCTTGCGGGGGGTACTAACAGATACGCAGTATTTT
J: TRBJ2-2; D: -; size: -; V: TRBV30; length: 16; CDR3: CAWSVAEGVRTGELFF; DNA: TGTGCCTGGAGTGTAGCTGAGGGGGTCAGAACCGGGGAGCTGTTTTTT
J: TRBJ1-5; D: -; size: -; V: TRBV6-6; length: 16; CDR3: CASTPQQGMGNQPQHF; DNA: TGTGCCAGCACCCCCCAGCAAGGGATGGGCAATCAGCCCCAGCATTTT
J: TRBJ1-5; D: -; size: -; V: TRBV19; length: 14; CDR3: CASSIQGSNQPQHF; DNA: TGTGCCAGTAGTATCCAGGGTAGCAATCAGCCCCAGCATTTT
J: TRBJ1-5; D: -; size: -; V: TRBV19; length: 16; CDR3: CASSMPPGVTNQPQHF; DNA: TGTGCCAGTAGTATGCCCCCAGGGGTTACCAATCAGCCCCAGCATTTT
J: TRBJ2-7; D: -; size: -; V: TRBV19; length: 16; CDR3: CASSASRQASSYEQYF; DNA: TGTGCCAGTAGTGCATCCCGACAGGCGAGCTCCTACGAGCAGTACTTC
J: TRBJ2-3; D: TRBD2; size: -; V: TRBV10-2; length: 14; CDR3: CASRNSGGTDTQYF; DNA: TGCGCCAGCAGGAATAGCGGGGGCACAGATACGCAGTATTTT
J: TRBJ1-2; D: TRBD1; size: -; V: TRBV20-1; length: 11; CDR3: CSAGQDYGYTF; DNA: TGCAGTGCTGGACAGGACTATGGCTACACCTTC
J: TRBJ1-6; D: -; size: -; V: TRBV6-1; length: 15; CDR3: CASSEWRQGNTPLHF; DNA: TGTGCCAGCAGTGAATGGCGGCAGGGTAATACACCCCTCCACTTT
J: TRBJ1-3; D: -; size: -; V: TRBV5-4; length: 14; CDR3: CASSIQSSGNTIYF; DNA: TGTGCCAGCAGCATACAGAGCTCTGGAAACACCATATATTTT
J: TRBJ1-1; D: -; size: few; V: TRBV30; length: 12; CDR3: CAWGPINTEAFF; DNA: TGTGCCTGGGGGCCAATTAACACTGAAGCTTTCTTT
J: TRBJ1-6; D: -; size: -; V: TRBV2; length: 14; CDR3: CASSSRVVASPLHF; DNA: TGTGCCAGCAGCTCCCGGGTTGTGGCTTCACCCCTCCACTTT
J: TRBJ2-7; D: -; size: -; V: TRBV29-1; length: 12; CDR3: CSASLIPEGQYF; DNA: TGCAGCGCTTCCCTTATTCCAGAGGGGCAGTACTTC
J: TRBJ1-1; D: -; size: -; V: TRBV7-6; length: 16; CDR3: CASSSTRQTPNTEAFF; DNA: TGTGCCAGCAGCTCGACAAGGCAAACACCGAACACTGAAGCTTTCTTT
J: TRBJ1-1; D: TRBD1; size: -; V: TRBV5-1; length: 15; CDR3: CASSPREGGNTEAFF; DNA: TGCGCCAGCAGCCCTCGAGAAGGGGGCAACACTGAAGCTTTCTTT
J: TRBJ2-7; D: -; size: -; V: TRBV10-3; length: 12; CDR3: CAISENSYEQYF; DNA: TGTGCCATCAGTGAGAATTCCTACGAGCAGTACTTC
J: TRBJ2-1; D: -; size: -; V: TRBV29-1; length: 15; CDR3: CSVEDGASPYNEQFF; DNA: TGCAGCGTTGAAGATGGGGCGAGCCCCTACAATGAGCAGTTCTTC
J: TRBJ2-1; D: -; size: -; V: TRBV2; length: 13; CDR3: CASSEGSYNEQFF; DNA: TGTGCCAGCAGTGAGGGCAGCTACAATGAGCAGTTCTTC
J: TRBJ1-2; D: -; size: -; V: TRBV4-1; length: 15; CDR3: CASSLFRDKNYGYTF; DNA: TGCGCCAGCAGCCTCTTCCGGGACAAAAACTATGGCTACACCTTC
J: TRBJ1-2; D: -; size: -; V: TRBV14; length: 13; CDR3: CASSQDRRYGYTF; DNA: TGTGCCAGCAGCCAGGACCGGCGCTATGGCTACACCTTC
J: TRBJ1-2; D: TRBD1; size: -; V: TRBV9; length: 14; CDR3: CASSRTGAYYGYTF; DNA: TGTGCCAGCAGCCGGACAGGGGCCTACTATGGCTACACCTTC
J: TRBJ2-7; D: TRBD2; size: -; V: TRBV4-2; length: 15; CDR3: CASSQALAGAYEQYF; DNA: TGTGCCAGCAGCCAAGCCTTAGCGGGGGCATACGAGCAGTACTTC
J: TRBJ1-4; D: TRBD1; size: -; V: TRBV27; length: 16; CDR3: CASSLGQGTGSEKLFF; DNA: TGTGCCAGCAGTTTAGGACAGGGAACCGGCAGTGAAAAACTGTTTTTT
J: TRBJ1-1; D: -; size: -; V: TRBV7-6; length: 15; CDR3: CASSLAPGAGTEAFF; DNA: TGTGCCAGCAGCTTAGCCCCTGGGGCCGGCACTGAAGCTTTCTTT
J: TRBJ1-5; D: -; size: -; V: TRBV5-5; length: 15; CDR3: CASSLFLNSNQPQHF; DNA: TGTGCCAGCAGCTTGTTTTTGAATAGCAATCAGCCCCAGCATTTT
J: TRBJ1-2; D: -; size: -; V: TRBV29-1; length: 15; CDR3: CSVETGFPIYGGYTF; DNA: TGCAGCGTTGAAACAGGGTTCCCCATATATGGTGGCTACACCTTC
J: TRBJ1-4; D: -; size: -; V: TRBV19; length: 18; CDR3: CASSGTQGPLATNEKLFF; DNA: TGTGCCAGTAGTGGAACTCAGGGGCCCCTTGCAACTAATGAAAAACTGTTTTTT
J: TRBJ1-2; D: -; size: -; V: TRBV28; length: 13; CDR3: CASSPDSNYGYTF; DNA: TGTGCCAGCAGTCCCGACAGCAACTATGGCTACACCTTC
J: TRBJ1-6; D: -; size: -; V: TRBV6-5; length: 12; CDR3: CASSYYDSPLHF; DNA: TGTGCCAGCAGTTACTACGATTCACCCCTCCACTTT